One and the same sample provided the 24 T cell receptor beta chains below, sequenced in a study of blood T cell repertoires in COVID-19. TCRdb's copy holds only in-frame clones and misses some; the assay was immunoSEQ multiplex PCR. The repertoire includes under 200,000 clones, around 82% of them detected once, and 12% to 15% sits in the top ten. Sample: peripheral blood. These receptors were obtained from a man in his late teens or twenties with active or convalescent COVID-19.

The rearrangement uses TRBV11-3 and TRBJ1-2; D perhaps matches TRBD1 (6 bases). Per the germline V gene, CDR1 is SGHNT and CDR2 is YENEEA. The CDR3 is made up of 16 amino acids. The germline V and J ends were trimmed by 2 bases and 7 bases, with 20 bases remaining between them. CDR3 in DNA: TGTGCCAGCAGCTTAAAGGGGGGGCCCACAGGAACTGGCTACACCTTC. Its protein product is CASSLKGGPTGTGYTF.

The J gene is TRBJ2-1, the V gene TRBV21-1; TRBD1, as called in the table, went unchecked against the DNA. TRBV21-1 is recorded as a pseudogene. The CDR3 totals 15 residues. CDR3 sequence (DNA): TGTGCCAGCAGCATCACGAGGGGGCCCTACAATGAGCAGTTCTTC. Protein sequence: CASSITRGPYNEQFF.

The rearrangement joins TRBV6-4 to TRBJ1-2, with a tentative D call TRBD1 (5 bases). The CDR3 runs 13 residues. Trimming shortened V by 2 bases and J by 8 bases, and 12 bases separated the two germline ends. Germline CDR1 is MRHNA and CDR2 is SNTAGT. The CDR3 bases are TGTGCCAGCAGTGACGGCAGGGCGGGAGGCTACACCTTC. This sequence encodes CASSDGRAGGYTF.

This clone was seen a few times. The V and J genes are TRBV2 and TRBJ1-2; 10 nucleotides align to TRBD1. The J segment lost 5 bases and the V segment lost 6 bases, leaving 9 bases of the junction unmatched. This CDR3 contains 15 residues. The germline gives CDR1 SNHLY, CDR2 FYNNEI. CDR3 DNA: TGTGCCAGCAGCCAGACCCGGGACAGGGGATATGGCTACACCTTC. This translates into CASSQTRDRGYGYTF.

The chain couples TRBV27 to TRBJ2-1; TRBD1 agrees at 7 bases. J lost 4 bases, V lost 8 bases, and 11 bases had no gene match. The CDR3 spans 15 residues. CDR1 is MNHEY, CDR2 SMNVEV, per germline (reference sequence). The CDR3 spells CASHPAGQAYNEQFF. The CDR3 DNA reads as TGTGCCAGCCATCCGGCAGGACAGGCGTACAATGAGCAGTTCTTC.

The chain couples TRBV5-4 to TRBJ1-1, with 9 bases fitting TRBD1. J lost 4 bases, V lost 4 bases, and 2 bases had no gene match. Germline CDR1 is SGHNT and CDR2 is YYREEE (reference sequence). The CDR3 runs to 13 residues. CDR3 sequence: CASSGDRATEAFF. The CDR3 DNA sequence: TGTGCCAGCAGCGGGGACAGGGCCACTGAAGCTTTCTTT.

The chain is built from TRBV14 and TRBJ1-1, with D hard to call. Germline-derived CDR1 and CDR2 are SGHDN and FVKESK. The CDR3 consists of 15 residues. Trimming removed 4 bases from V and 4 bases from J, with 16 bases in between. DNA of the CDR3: TGTGCCAGCAGCCTTGTTGCGGCGGCAATCACTGAAGCTTTCTTT. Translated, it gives CASSLVAAAITEAFF.

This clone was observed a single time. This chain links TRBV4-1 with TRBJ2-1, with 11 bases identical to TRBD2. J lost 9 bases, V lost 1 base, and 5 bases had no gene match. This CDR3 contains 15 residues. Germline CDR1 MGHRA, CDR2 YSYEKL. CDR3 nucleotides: TGCGCCAGCAGCCAAGTTAGCGGGAGGGGAAGTGAGCAGTTCTTC. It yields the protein CASSQVSGRGSEQFF.

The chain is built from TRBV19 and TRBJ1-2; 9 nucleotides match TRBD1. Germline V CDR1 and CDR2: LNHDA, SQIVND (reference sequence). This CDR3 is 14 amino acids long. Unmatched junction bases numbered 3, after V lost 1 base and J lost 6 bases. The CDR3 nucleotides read TGTGCCAGTAGTATAGCGGGGACAGGGCATGGCTACACCTTC. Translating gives CASSIAGTGHGYTF.

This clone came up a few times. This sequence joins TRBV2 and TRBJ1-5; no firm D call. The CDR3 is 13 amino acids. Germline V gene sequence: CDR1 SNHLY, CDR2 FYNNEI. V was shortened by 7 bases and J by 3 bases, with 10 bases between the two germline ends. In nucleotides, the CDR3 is TGTGCCAGCATGGGAGGAATCAATCAGCCCCAGCATTTT. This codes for CASMGGINQPQHF.

The DNA of the CDR3 is TGTGCCAGCAGTGATCCCAGGGTCAACACTGAAGCTTTCTTT. Encoded protein: CASSDPRVNTEAFF. The chain joins TRBV25-1 to TRBJ1-1, with TRBD1 as a possible D gene (5 bases). Germline V gene sequence: CDR1 MGHDK, CDR2 SYGVNS. Trimming cost V 3 bases and J 2 bases, with 10 bases left between them. This CDR3 region has 14 residues.

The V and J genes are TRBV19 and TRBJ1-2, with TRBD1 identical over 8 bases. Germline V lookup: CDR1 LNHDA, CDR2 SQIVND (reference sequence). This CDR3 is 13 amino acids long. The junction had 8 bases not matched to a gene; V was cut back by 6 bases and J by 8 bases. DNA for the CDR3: TGTGCCAGTAGGCAGGGGGCGACGTGGGGCTACACCTTC. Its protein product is CASRQGATWGYTF.

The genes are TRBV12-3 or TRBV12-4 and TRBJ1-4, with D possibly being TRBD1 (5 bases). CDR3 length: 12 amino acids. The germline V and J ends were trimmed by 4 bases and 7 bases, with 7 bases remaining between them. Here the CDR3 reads CASSYQGEKLFF. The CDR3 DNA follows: TGTGCCAGCAGTTATCAGGGTGAAAAACTGTTTTTT.

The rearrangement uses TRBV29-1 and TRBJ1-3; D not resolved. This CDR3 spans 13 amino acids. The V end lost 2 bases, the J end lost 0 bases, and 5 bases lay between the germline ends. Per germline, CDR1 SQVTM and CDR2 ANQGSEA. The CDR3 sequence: CSVEYSSGNTIYF. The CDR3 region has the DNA TGCAGCGTTGAATACAGCTCTGGAAACACCATATATTTT. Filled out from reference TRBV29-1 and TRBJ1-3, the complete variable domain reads SAVISQKPSRDICQRGTSLTIQCQVDSQVTMMFWYRQQPGQSLTLIATANQGSEATYESGFVIDKFPISRPNLTFSTLTVSNMSPEDSSIYLCSVEYSSGNTIYFGEGSWLTVV.

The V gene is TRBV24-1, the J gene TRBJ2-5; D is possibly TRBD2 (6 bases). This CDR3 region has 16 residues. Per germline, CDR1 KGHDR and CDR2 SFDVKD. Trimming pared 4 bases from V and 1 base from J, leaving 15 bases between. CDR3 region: CATSDPRTGVQETQYF. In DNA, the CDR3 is TGTGCCACCAGTGACCCACGGACGGGGGTCCAAGAGACCCAGTACTTC.

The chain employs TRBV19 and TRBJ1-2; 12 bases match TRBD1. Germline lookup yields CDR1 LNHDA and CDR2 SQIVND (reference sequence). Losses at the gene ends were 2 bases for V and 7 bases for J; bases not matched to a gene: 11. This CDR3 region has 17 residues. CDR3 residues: CASSIKAGQGAPFGYTF. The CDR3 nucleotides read TGTGCCAGTAGTATAAAGGCGGGACAGGGGGCGCCTTTTGGCTACACCTTC.

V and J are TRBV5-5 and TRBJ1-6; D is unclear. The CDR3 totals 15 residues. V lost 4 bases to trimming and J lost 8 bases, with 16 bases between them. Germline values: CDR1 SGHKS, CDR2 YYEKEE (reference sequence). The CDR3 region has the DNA TGTGCCAGCAGCCTCCTCACTCCCCCGGATTCACCCCTCCACTTT. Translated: CASSLLTPPDSPLHF.

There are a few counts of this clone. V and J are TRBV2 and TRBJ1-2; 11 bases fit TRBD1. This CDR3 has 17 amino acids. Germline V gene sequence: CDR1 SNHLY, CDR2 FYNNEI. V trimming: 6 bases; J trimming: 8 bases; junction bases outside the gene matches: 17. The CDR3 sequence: CASRNTNWDRGVGGYTF. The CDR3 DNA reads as TGTGCCAGCAGAAACACCAACTGGGACAGGGGGGTAGGGGGCTACACCTTC.

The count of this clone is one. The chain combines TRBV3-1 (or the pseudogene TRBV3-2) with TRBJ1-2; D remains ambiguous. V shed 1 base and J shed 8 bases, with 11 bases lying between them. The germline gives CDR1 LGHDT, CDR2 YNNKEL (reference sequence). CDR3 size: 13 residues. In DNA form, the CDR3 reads TGTGCCAGCAGCCAAGGACCCGTGAGGGGCTACACCTTC. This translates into CASSQGPVRGYTF.

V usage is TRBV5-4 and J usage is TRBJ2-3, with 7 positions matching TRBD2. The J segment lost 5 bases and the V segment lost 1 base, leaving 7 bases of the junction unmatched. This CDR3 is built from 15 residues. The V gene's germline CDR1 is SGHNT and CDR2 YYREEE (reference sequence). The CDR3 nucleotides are TGTGCCAGCAGCTTGCGGGGGGAAGGTAAAGATACGCAGTATTTT. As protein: CASSLRGEGKDTQYF.

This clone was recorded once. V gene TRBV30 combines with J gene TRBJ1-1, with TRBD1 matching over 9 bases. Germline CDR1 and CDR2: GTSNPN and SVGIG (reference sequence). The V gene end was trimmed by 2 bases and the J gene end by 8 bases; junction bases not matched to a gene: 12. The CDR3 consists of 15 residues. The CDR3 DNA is TGTGCCTGGAGTTTTCCACCCTGGGACAGGGTCGAAGCTTTCTTT. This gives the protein CAWSFPPWDRVEAFF.

The DNA for the CDR3 is TGTGCCAGCAGTTCCAGGACAGGGGGCGCGAGGCTCGAGCAGTACTTC. This codes for CASSSRTGGARLEQYF. This chain connects TRBV27 to TRBJ2-7, with 11 positions matching TRBD1. Trimming at V came to 4 bases and at J to 6 bases, leaving 11 bases not matched to a gene. The germline V gene has CDR1 MNHEY and CDR2 SMNVEV (reference sequence). This CDR3 spans 16 amino acids.

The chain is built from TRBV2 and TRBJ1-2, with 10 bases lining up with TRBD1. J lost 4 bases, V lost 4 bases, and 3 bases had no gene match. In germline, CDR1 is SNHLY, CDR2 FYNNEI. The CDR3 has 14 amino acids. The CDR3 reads CASSGTGGVYGYTF. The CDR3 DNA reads TGTGCCAGCAGTGGGACAGGGGGGGTCTATGGCTACACCTTC.

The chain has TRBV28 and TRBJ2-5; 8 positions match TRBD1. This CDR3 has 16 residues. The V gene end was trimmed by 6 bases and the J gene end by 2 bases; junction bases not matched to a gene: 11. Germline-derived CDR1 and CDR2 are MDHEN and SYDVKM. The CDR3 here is CASSLRGHAVQETQYF. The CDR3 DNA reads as TGTGCCAGCAGCCTCAGGGGGCACGCGGTACAAGAGACCCAGTACTTC.